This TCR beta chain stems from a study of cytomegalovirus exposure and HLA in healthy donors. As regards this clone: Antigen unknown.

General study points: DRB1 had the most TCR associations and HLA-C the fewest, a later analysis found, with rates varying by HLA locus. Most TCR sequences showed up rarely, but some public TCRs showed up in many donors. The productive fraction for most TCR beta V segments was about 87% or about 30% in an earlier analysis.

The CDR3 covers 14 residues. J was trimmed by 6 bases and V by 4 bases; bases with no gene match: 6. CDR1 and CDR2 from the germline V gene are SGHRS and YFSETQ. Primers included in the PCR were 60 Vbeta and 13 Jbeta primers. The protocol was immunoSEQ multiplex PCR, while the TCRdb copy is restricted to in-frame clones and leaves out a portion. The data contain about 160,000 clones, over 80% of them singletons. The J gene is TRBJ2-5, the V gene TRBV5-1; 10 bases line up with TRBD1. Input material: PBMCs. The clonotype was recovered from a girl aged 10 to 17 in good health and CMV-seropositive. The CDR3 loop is CASSHRDRGKTQYF. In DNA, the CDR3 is TGCGCCAGCAGCCACCGGGACAGGGGAAAGACCCAGTACTTC.